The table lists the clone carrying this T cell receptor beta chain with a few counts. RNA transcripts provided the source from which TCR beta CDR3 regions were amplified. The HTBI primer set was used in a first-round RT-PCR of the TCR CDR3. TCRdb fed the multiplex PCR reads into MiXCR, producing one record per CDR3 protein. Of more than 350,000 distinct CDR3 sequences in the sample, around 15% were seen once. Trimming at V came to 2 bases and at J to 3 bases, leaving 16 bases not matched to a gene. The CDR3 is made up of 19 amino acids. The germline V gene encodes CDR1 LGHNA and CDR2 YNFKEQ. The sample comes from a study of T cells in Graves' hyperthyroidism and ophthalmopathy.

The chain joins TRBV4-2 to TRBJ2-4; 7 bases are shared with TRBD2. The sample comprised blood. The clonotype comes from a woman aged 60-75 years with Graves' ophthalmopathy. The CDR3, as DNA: TGTGCCAGCAGCCAACCGGAGAAAAGCGGGATCGCTGGCAAAAACATTCAGTACTTC. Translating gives CASSQPEKSGIAGKNIQYF.